This T cell receptor (beta chain) was identified during a study of shared clonotypes between healthy human individuals. As concerns this clone: Its antigen remains unidentified.

Broader study findings: Larger estimated richness was generally recorded for naive subsets relative to memory subsets.

Sequencing used immunoSEQ multiplex PCR; TCRdb keeps in-frame clones, though not all of them. The sample holds some 2.3 million clones, over 90% seen once. This CDR3 contains 16 residues. Germline V CDR1 and CDR2: SEHNR, FQNEAQ (reference sequence). The J segment lost 2 bases and the V segment lost 4 bases, leaving 3 bases of the junction unmatched. The chain carries TRBV7-9 and TRBJ2-5, with 14 positions matching TRBD2. Sequencing was carried out using naive CD4+ T cells from PBMCs. Subset in this sample: CD45RA+ positively selected. This TCR derives from a man in his late teens or twenties in good health. Some clones in this sample may be carry-over from other donors' samples. As DNA, the CDR3 is TGTGCCAGCAGCTCCTGGACTAGCGGGAGGCAAGAGACCCAGTACTTC. Translated: CASSSWTSGRQETQYF.